This paragraph reports one TCR beta chain. The antigen remains unidentified. The sample is drawn from a study of graft-versus-host responses after intestinal transplantation. Study information: Induction using anti-thymocyte globulin, followed by tacrolimus and steroids for about 3 years, was given to all recipients.

V lost 2 bases and J lost 6, with 9 bases in between. Germline V gene lookup returns CDR1 MNHEY and CDR2 SMNVEV (reference sequence). CDR3 length: 13 amino acids. Points from the study as a whole: After transplant, early declines in HvG clones were associated with peak levels of circulating GvH clones. Allograft graft-versus-host to host-versus-graft clonal ratios ran high in patients with graft-donor T cell macrochimerism.

The protocol was immunoSEQ multiplex PCR, while the TCRdb copy is restricted to in-frame clones and leaves out a portion. The sample has roughly 85,000 clones; approximately 90% are singletons. The specimen was unstimulated CD8+ T cells sorted from spleen or lymph node cells, collected before transplant. The chain uses TRBV27 and TRBJ2-3; no firm D call. The receptor comes from a human donor who was the organ donor for an intestinal transplant. The DNA of the CDR3 is TGTGCCAGCAGTTTACCTACTTCCGATACGCAGTATTTT. Residues: CASSLPTSDTQYF.